The 15 T cell receptor beta chains below all came from one sample that was sequenced in a study of vaccination effects on CD4 cells after COVID-19. No antigen is known for these receptors. The assay was immunoSEQ multiplex PCR, and TCRdb's table has in-frame clones only and misses some. The sample lists about 58,000 clones, about 74% occurring once. Researchers isolated CD4+ T cells once about 11 days of culture had elapsed. The sequencing used CD4+ T cells from PBMCs cultured without peptide, collected before COVID-19 vaccination. The receptors stem from a human donor who received a COVID-19 vaccine.

The rearrangement joins TRBV6-4 to TRBJ2-1; D is unclear. The CDR3 has 11 residues. Germline V gene sequence: CDR1 MRHNA, CDR2 SNTAGT. Deletions cut 5 bases from V and 7 bases from J, with 6 bases between. The CDR3, as DNA: TGTGCCAGCAGTCCACGGAATGAGCAGTTCTTC. As protein: CASSPRNEQFF.

V usage is TRBV4-1 and J usage is TRBJ2-4; D assignment may be TRBD1 or TRBD2 (5 bases each). V lost 3 bases and J lost 4, with 13 bases in between. Germline V gene sequence: CDR1 MGHRA, CDR2 YSYEKL. The CDR3 is 15 residues long. The DNA for the CDR3 is TGCGCCAGCAGCCACGGGACCCTACAGAAAAACATTCAGTACTTC. Translation gives CASSHGTLQKNIQYF.

The chain carries TRBV6-5 and TRBJ1-1, with D possibly matching TRBD1 (6 bases). V was clipped by 8 bases and J by 2 bases, with 15 bases between them. Germline loops: CDR1 MNHEY, CDR2 SVGAGI. The CDR3 spans 14 residues. CDR3 sequence reads: CASERGRGNTEAFF. For the CDR3, the DNA is TGTGCCAGCGAAAGGGGCAGGGGAAACACTGAAGCTTTCTTT.

DNA of the CDR3: TGCGCCAGCAGCCTAGGACAGGAGCCTAGCACAGATACGCAGTATTTT. Translated: CASSLGQEPSTDTQYF. The rearrangement joins TRBV5-1 to TRBJ2-3, with 7 bases that match TRBD1. The CDR3 covers 16 residues. Trimming took 4 bases from V and 0 from J; bases not matched to a gene: 8. CDR1 SGHRS and CDR2 YFSETQ come from the germline V gene.

This rearrangement joins TRBV5-8 to TRBJ2-5; TRBD1 is a possible D gene (6 bases). This CDR3 is 15 amino acids long. Germline loops: CDR1 SGHTS, CDR2 YDEGEE. Trimming removed 7 bases from V and 0 bases from J, with 16 bases in between. The CDR3 sequence: CASSGQGGYQETQYF. The CDR3 DNA follows: TGTGCCAGCTCGGGACAAGGGGGATACCAAGAGACCCAGTACTTC.

In DNA form, the CDR3 reads TGTGCCTGGAGTGACAGGAGAGTCTATGGCTACACCTTC. Translating gives CAWSDRRVYGYTF. This chain uses TRBV30 with TRBJ1-2; the D gene is possibly TRBD1 (5 bases). This CDR3 spans 13 amino acids. V gave up 1 base and J gave up 4 bases, with 10 bases separating them. From germline, CDR1 is GTSNPN and CDR2 SVGIG (reference sequence).

This chain joins TRBV9 and TRBJ1-5, with D maybe TRBD1 (5 bases). This CDR3 spans 15 amino acids. CDR1 is SGDLS, CDR2 YYNGEE, per germline. V was clipped by 0 bases and J by 4 bases, with 11 bases between them. In DNA, the CDR3 is TGTGCCAGCAGCGTAGGGGACGGGAGAAATCAGCCCCAGCATTTT. This codes for CASSVGDGRNQPQHF.

The chain recombines TRBV3-1 (or the pseudogene TRBV3-2) with TRBJ2-2, with unresolved D. Germline-derived CDR1 and CDR2 are LGHDT and YNNKEL (reference sequence). The CDR3 totals 15 residues. V was clipped by 4 bases and J by 5 bases, with 14 bases between them. CDR3 sequence: CASSLRADGTGELFF. The CDR3 nucleotides read TGTGCCAGCAGCCTCAGAGCCGACGGTACCGGGGAGCTGTTTTTT.

This clone was seen only a few times. DNA of the CDR3: TGTGCCAGCAGTTATTACGGGGAGCTGTTTTTT. Its translation: CASSYYGELFF. The chain links TRBV6-2 or TRBV6-3 to TRBJ2-2; D is undetermined. Germline values: CDR1 MNHEY, CDR2 SVGEGT. CDR3 length equals 11 residues. V was trimmed by 3 bases and J by 7 bases, leaving 3 bases between them.

This clone was observed once. The chain recombines TRBV25-1 with TRBJ1-3; D not certain. CDR1 and CDR2 (germline): MGHDK, SYGVNS. The ends were cut back, 5 bases at V and 7 bases at J, with 15 bases in the middle. This CDR3 has 14 residues. The CDR3 DNA follows: TGTGCCAGCAGTCCCTCCGACGGTGGGAACACCATATATTTT. Its translation: CASSPSDGGNTIYF.

Comment on this clone: One end of the junction varies from germline; a read error may be responsible. This sequence joins TRBV2 and TRBJ1-4, with D unresolved. Germline V gene lookup returns CDR1 SNHLY and CDR2 FYNNEI. The CDR3 has 13 residues. The CDR3: CASIEQINEKLFF. The CDR3 DNA reads TGTGCCAGCATTGAACAGATCAATGAAAAACTGTTTTTT.

This clone was found once. The V and J genes are TRBV5-5 and TRBJ2-3; D unclear. This CDR3 has 14 residues. Germline values: CDR1 SGHKS, CDR2 YYEKEE (reference sequence). V lost 4 bases and J lost 4, with 13 bases in between. The CDR3, as DNA: TGTGCCAGCAGCCCTCTAGGGATAGCAGATACGCAGTATTTT. Its translation: CASSPLGIADTQYF.

V gene TRBV6-4 combines with J gene TRBJ2-1; a possible D gene is TRBD1 (6 bases). The CDR3 consists of 16 residues. Germline V gives CDR1 MRHNA, CDR2 SNTAGT. The V gene lost 5 bases and the J gene lost 7 bases, with 21 bases spanning the gap. The CDR3 is CASSREGRGITNEQFF. CDR3 in DNA: TGTGCCAGCAGTCGAGAGGGCAGGGGAATCACAAATGAGCAGTTCTTC.

V gene TRBV5-1 combines with J gene TRBJ2-3; 7 bases are shared with TRBD1. This CDR3 contains 17 residues. CDR1 is SGHRS and CDR2 is YFSETQ in the germline V gene. The junction had 11 bases not matched to a gene; V was cut back by 4 bases and J by 0 bases. CDR3 sequence (DNA): TGCGCCAGCAGCAAAGCTAACAGGGGTTCGAGCACAGATACGCAGTATTTT. Translation: CASSKANRGSSTDTQYF.

The chain joins TRBV5-1 to TRBJ1-6; tentative D call: TRBD1 (5 bases). Trimming took 4 bases from V and 10 from J, leaving 12 bases between them. Per the germline V gene, CDR1 is SGHRS and CDR2 is YFSETQ. The CDR3 has 13 amino acids. CDR3 protein: CASSQGDRSPLHF. The DNA for the CDR3 is TGCGCCAGCAGCCAGGGTGACCGGTCACCCCTCCACTTT.